This T cell receptor (beta chain) comes out of a study of blood T cells in healthy people across ages. Germline CDR1 and CDR2: DFQATT and SNEGSKA (reference sequence). V shed 2 bases, J shed 3 bases, and the junction held 7 bases outside the gene matches. The CDR3 spans 15 residues. Through a sample-barcoded 5' primer and a J-beta primer mix, a second PCR was run for roughly 7 to 11 cycles. TCRdb processed the 5' RACE reads anew with MiXCR; each CDR3 protein has one entry. Among around 1,000,000 distinct CDR3 sequences listed, roughly two fifths were seen once. This clonotype was seen more than once but under ten times. Whenever a sample was processed, at least 6 million PBMCs were isolated.

The rearrangement uses TRBV20-1 and TRBJ1-5; TRBD1 aligns across 7 bases. Source material: blood. The clonotype originates from a young man in good health. CDR3: CSARTGRGDNQPQHF. The CDR3 nucleotides are TGCAGTGCTAGAACTGGCAGGGGGGACAATCAGCCCCAGCATTTT.